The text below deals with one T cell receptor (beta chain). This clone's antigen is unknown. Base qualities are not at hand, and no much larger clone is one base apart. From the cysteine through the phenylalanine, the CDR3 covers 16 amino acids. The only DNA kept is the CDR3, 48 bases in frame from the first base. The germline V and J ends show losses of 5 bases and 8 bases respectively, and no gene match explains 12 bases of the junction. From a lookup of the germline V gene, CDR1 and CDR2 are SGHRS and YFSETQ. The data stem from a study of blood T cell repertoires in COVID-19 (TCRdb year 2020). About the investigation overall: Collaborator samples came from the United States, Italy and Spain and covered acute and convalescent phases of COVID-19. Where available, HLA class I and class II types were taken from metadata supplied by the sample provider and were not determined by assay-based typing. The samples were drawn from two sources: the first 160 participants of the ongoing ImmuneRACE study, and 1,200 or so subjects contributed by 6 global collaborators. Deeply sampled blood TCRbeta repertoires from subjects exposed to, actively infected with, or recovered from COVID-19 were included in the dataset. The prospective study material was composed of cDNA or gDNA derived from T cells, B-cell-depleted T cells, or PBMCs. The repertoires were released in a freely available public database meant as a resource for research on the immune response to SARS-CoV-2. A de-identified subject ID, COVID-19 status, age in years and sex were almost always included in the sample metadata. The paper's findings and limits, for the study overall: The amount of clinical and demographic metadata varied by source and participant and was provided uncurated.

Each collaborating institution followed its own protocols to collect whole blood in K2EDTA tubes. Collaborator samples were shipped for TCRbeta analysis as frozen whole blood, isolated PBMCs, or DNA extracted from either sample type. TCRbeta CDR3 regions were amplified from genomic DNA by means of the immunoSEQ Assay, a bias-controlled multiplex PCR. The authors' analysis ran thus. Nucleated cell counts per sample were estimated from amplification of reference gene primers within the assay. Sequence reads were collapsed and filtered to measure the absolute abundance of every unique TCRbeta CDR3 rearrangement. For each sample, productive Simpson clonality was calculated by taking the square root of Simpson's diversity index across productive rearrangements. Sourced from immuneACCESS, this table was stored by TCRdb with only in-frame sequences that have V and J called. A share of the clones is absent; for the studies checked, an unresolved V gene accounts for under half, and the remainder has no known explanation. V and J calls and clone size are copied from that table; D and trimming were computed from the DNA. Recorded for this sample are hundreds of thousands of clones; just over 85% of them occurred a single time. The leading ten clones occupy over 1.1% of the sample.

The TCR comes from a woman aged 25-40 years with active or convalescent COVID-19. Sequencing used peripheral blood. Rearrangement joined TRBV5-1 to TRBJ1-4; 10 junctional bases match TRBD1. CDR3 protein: CASSWGTGEVKEKLFF. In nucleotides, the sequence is TGCGCCAGCAGTTGGGGGACAGGGGAGGTGAAAGAAAAACTGTTTTTT.